The 15 T cell receptor beta chains reported below all come from one sample, sequenced in a study of T cells in Graves' hyperthyroidism and ophthalmopathy. RNA transcripts gave rise to amplified TCR beta CDR3 regions. Primed by the HTBI set, a first-round RT-PCR was run on the TCR CDR3. TCRdb re-analysed the multiplex PCR reads in MiXCR, keeping a single row per CDR3 protein. The table lists fewer than 300,000 distinct CDR3 sequences, 15% of them singletons. The sequencing input was blood. These receptors were taken from a woman aged 45-60 years with Graves' hyperthyroidism that later progressed to Graves' ophthalmopathy.

The chain combines TRBV18 with TRBJ2-1; the D is unclear. The germline V and J ends were trimmed by 8 bases and 12 bases, with 17 bases remaining between them. Germline lookup yields CDR1 KGHSH and CDR2 LQKENI. The CDR3 has 12 residues. The chain's CDR3 is CASTVQRGTQFF. The CDR3 DNA is TGTGCCAGCACCGTCCAGCGAGGCACGCAGTTCTTC.

This clonotype appeared many times. The V call is TRBV2, the J call TRBJ2-3, with D unresolved. Per the germline V gene, CDR1 is SNHLY and CDR2 is FYNNEI. Trimming cost V 4 bases and J 2 bases, with 13 bases left between them. The CDR3 length is 15 residues. The CDR3 loop reads CASSGRARNTDTQYF. The CDR3, as DNA: TGTGCCAGCAGTGGGCGAGCGAGAAACACAGATACGCAGTATTTT.

The sample holds many counts of this clonotype. The chain has TRBV28 and TRBJ2-1; D gene unclear. The CDR3 loop spans 15 amino acids. Germline V CDR1 and CDR2: MDHEN, SYDVKM. The V gene lost 3 bases and the J gene lost 3 bases, with 12 bases spanning the gap. The CDR3 nucleotides read TGTGCCAGCAGTTTTCTTGAAGGGATCTACAATGAGCAGTTCTTC. Translated, it gives CASSFLEGIYNEQFF.

This clonotype was observed a few times. The chain joins TRBV20-1 to TRBJ1-1; no firm D call. The V and J ends lost 3 bases and 2 bases respectively, with 7 bases between them. The germline V gene encodes CDR1 DFQATT and CDR2 SNEGSKA (reference sequence). This CDR3 is built from 12 residues. CDR3 amino acids: CSASEGNTEAFF. The CDR3 DNA follows: TGCAGTGCTAGTGAGGGAAACACTGAAGCTTTCTTT.

The chain couples TRBV19 to TRBJ2-1; D unresolved. Deletions cut 7 bases from V and 4 bases from J, with 8 bases between. CDR1 is LNHDA, CDR2 SQIVND, per germline (reference sequence). The length of the CDR3 is 12 residues. CDR3 sequence reads: CASIGTYNEQFF. CDR3 coding DNA: TGTGCCAGTATCGGAACTTACAATGAGCAGTTCTTC.

This clonotype was picked up many times. V usage is TRBV6-1 and J usage is TRBJ2-1; maybe TRBD1 (6 bases). The ends were cut back, 5 bases at V and 0 bases at J, with 17 bases in the middle. Germline V gene lookup returns CDR1 MNHNS and CDR2 SASEGT. The CDR3 is made up of 17 amino acids. As DNA, the CDR3 is TGTGCCAGCAGTCCTCGGACAGCTTTCTCCTCCTACAATGAGCAGTTCTTC. As protein: CASSPRTAFSSYNEQFF.

A few counts support this clonotype. Given a much more abundant clone one base away, this may be a read error. The chain uses TRBV6-2 or TRBV6-3 and TRBJ2-7, with D uncertain. CDR3 length: 13 amino acids. Germline CDR1 is MNHEY and CDR2 is SVGEGT. The CDR3 region is CAGSPFSPPEQYF. The CDR3 bases are TGTGCCGGCAGTCCCTTCTCCCCCCCCGAGCAGTACTTC.

This clonotype was detected many times. The CDR3 spells CASSLDRGANEQFF. The CDR3 bases are TGCGCCAGCAGCTTGGACAGGGGCGCAAATGAGCAGTTCTTC. This sequence joins TRBV5-1 and TRBJ2-1; 7 bases map to TRBD1. This CDR3 is 14 amino acids long. V shed 0 bases, J shed 7 bases, and the junction held 4 bases outside the gene matches. CDR1 and CDR2 (germline): SGHRS, YFSETQ.

This clonotype was seen a few times. V gene TRBV19 combines with J gene TRBJ2-7; possibly TRBD2 for D (5 bases). Trimming left V 3 bases short and J 5 bases short, with 11 bases between. Germline V gene data show CDR1 as LNHDA and CDR2 as SQIVND (reference sequence). This CDR3 has 13 residues. CDR3 sequence (DNA): TGTGCCAGTAGTATGAGGGTCGGTGACGAGCAGTACTTC. Residues: CASSMRVGDEQYF.

A note on this clonotype: At one of its ends the junction is not consistent with the germline gene, which may arise from a read error. CDR3 sequence (DNA): TGTGCCAGCAGTTTAAGCGAGTCACAGGGGGCTCTATTT. Protein: CASSLSESQGALF. The rearrangement uses TRBV12-3 or TRBV12-4 and TRBJ2-3; 9 positions match TRBD1. The CDR3 contains 13 residues.

This clonotype was observed at least ten times. This rearrangement joins TRBV24-1 to TRBJ1-2, with D unclear. Germline CDR1 is KGHDR and CDR2 is SFDVKD. V was cut by 4 bases and J by 4 bases, with 12 bases left in between. The CDR3 consists of 14 residues. The CDR3 coding sequence is TGTGCCACCAGTGAACCCGGCCCAAGCTATGGCTACACCTTC. Translating it yields CATSEPGPSYGYTF.

The chain employs TRBV2 and TRBJ1-1, with D tentatively TRBD1 (5 bases). The CDR3 has 14 residues. The germline CDR1 and CDR2 sequences are SNHLY and FYNNEI. V was cut by 6 bases and J by 3 bases, with 14 bases left in between. As DNA, the CDR3 is TGTGCCAGCAGGGGACGGGGTGGTGACACTGAAGCTTTCTTT. Protein sequence: CASRGRGGDTEAFF.

This clonotype was recorded at least ten times. The chain links TRBV5-5 to TRBJ1-2, with TRBD1 matching over 7 bases. The V gene's germline CDR1 is SGHKS and CDR2 YYEKEE (reference sequence). J lost 6 bases, V lost 3 bases, and 5 bases had no gene match. The CDR3 spans 13 residues. The CDR3 here is CASSSDRVHGYTF. The CDR3 nucleotides read TGTGCCAGCAGCTCCGACAGGGTCCATGGCTACACCTTC.

This clonotype has at least ten counts. The chain links TRBV29-1 to TRBJ2-7; D is unresolved. Per germline, CDR1 SQVTM and CDR2 ANQGSEA. Trimming shortened V by 1 base and J by 6 bases, and 4 bases separated the two germline ends. The CDR3 runs 10 residues. This chain's CDR3 is CSVEGGEQYF. CDR3 nucleotides: TGCAGCGTTGAAGGGGGCGAGCAGTACTTC.

The table lists this clonotype with a few counts. The chain joins TRBV28 to TRBJ2-3; 9 positions agree with TRBD1. Trimming cost V 4 bases and J 3 bases; bases outside gene matches: 2. Germline CDR1 is MDHEN and CDR2 is SYDVKM. CDR3 length: 14 amino acids. The CDR3 nucleotides read TGTGCCAGCAGTTCGACAGGGGGGACAGATACGCAGTATTTT. Translated: CASSSTGGTDTQYF.